Below, 21 T cell receptor beta chains from the same sample are listed, as sequenced in a study of regulatory T cells in long-lasting Graves disease. Specified time point: persistent/refractory GD, antithyroid drugs over 5 years with positive TRAb. Following extraction of RNA from PBMCs, that RNA was used to make the TCR library. Assembly of TCR beta libraries relied on iRepertoire HTBI primers together with Arm-PCR of CDR3 regions. TCRdb fed the multiplex PCR reads into MiXCR, producing one record per CDR3 protein. This sample carries 400,000 to 500,000 distinct CDR3 sequences, roughly a fifth of them seen once, and the ten largest clones take around 7%. The input for sequencing was peripheral blood mononuclear cells (PBMCs), taken when the disease was refractory, from a patient treated with antithyroid drugs. These receptors were obtained from a female donor with Graves disease.

The V call is TRBV7-9, the J call TRBJ2-7; D could derive from TRBD1 or TRBD2 (5 bases each). The CDR3 is 16 residues long. V was cut by 5 bases and J by 2 bases, with 19 bases left in between. The germline V gene encodes CDR1 SEHNR and CDR2 FQNEAQ (reference sequence). The CDR3 sequence is CASSLGTETKAYEQYF. The CDR3 coding sequence is TGTGCCAGCAGCCTTGGGACCGAGACAAAAGCCTACGAGCAGTACTTC.

The chain carries TRBV27 and TRBJ2-2; D tentatively reads TRBD1 or TRBD2 (6 bases each). V was pared by 2 bases and J by 2 bases, with 15 bases between. The CDR3 is 17 residues long. Per germline, CDR1 MNHEY and CDR2 SMNVEV (reference sequence). The chain's CDR3 is CASSLRGVAANTGELFF. The CDR3 nucleotides read TGTGCCAGCAGTTTAAGGGGGGTAGCGGCAAACACCGGGGAGCTGTTTTTT.

This clonotype was detected a few times. The chain links TRBV9 to TRBJ2-7; D call uncertain. Trimming removed 0 bases from V and 0 bases from J, with 10 bases in between. Germline assignment: CDR1 SGDLS and CDR2 YYNGEE. The CDR3 totals 15 residues. CDR3 loop: CASSVASQSSYEQYF. DNA for the CDR3: TGTGCCAGCAGCGTAGCCAGCCAAAGCTCCTACGAGCAGTACTTC.

This clonotype has at least ten counts. The chain links TRBV10-3 to TRBJ1-5; D gene unclear. Trimming stripped 3 bases from V and 0 bases from J, with 9 bases between. CDR3 size: 15 residues. Looked up from germline, CDR1 is ENHRY and CDR2 is SYGVKD. In nucleotides, the CDR3 is TGTGCCATCAGTGACGGCAGCTATAGCAATCAGCCCCAGCATTTT. This codes for CAISDGSYSNQPQHF.

The V call is TRBV19, the J call TRBJ1-1; 10 positions match TRBD1. This CDR3 has 13 amino acids. Germline CDR1 LNHDA, CDR2 SQIVND (reference sequence). With V trimmed by 6 bases and J by 8 bases, 6 bases remained unmatched. As DNA, the CDR3 is TGTGCCAGTAGAAAAGGGACAGGGGAGGAAGCTTTCTTT. Residues: CASRKGTGEEAFF.

The chain is built from TRBV7-9 and TRBJ1-1; no definite D call. The CDR3 consists of 15 residues. Germline CDR1 is SEHNR and CDR2 is FQNEAQ (reference sequence). V was shortened by 1 base and J by 4 bases, with 13 bases between the two germline ends. CDR3 in DNA: TGTGCCAGCAGCTTAGGGGCCCAGCGGGGCACTGAAGCTTTCTTT. Translation: CASSLGAQRGTEAFF.

This clonotype was counted at least ten times. This chain joins TRBV6-1 and TRBJ2-7, with D tentatively TRBD1 or TRBD2 (5 bases each). Germline V gene sequence: CDR1 MNHNS, CDR2 SASEGT. Trimming stripped 7 bases from V and 0 bases from J, with 10 bases between. The CDR3 runs 13 residues. The CDR3 protein is CASTGRFSYEQYF. CDR3 DNA: TGTGCCAGCACGGGACGTTTCTCCTACGAGCAGTACTTC.

V is TRBV19 and J is TRBJ1-2; tentatively, D is TRBD1 (6 bases). The germline V gene encodes CDR1 LNHDA and CDR2 SQIVND (reference sequence). The CDR3 covers 13 residues. The V end was cut by 4 bases, the J end by 4 bases, with 10 bases between. CDR3 amino acids: CASSRGHSYGYTF. The DNA of the CDR3 is TGTGCCAGTAGTAGGGGACATAGCTATGGCTACACCTTC.

Ten or more counts support this clonotype. This chain connects TRBV12-3 or TRBV12-4 to TRBJ1-2; D remains unclear. This CDR3 contains 13 residues. The germline V and J ends were trimmed by 3 bases and 2 bases, with 7 bases remaining between them. The CDR3 region has the DNA TGTGCCAGCAGTTTGGACGTCAACTATGGCTACACCTTC. It specifies CASSLDVNYGYTF.

The CDR3 region has the DNA TGTGCCAGCGCTATCGGGGGCACAGATACGCAGTATTTT. This translates into CASAIGGTDTQYF. V is TRBV28 and J is TRBJ2-3, with a possible D match to TRBD2 (5 bases). The CDR3 has 13 amino acids. V was cut by 8 bases and J by 1 base, with 10 bases left in between. Germline lookup yields CDR1 MDHEN and CDR2 SYDVKM.

In its sample, this clonotype was seen many times. CDR3 sequence (DNA): TGTGCCAGCAGTGATTATAGATCTGGGGCCAACGTCCTGACTTTC. It encodes CASSDYRSGANVLTF. The chain combines TRBV2 with TRBJ2-6, with no clear D. Trimming shortened V by 3 bases and J by 1 base, and 7 bases separated the two germline ends. CDR3 size: 15 residues. Germline V lookup: CDR1 SNHLY, CDR2 FYNNEI.

V is TRBV5-5 and J is TRBJ1-4; tentatively, D is TRBD1 (6 bases). CDR3 size: 15 residues. Germline lookup yields CDR1 SGHKS and CDR2 YYEKEE (reference sequence). The V and J ends lost 4 bases and 6 bases respectively, with 16 bases between them. The CDR3 region has the DNA TGTGCCAGCAGCGTTCCAGGGGAAGGGGATGAAAAACTGTTTTTT. Translated, it gives CASSVPGEGDEKLFF.

This clonotype has a handful of counts. The J gene is TRBJ2-2, the V gene TRBV3-1, with no clear D. Germline V CDR1 and CDR2: LGHDT, YNNKEL (reference sequence). The CDR3 runs 15 residues. V lost 1 base and J 5 bases, leaving 11 bases between the germline ends. DNA of the CDR3: TGTGCCAGCAGCCAAGGGGCAGGCCTGACCGGGGAGCTGTTTTTT. It yields the protein CASSQGAGLTGELFF.

In this sample, this clonotype turned up many times. The chain has TRBV29-1 and TRBJ1-4, with 10 bases that match TRBD1. Losses at the gene ends were 4 bases for V and 10 bases for J; bases not matched to a gene: 18. Germline V gene lookup returns CDR1 SQVTM and CDR2 ANQGSEA. This CDR3 comprises 17 residues. The CDR3 DNA sequence: TGCAGCGTTGGCCATGACCGGACAGGGGGTACCATTGGAAAACTGTTTTTT. This sequence encodes CSVGHDRTGGTIGKLFF.

In its sample, this clonotype was seen a few times. The V call is TRBV7-2, the J call TRBJ1-5; tentatively, D is TRBD1 (5 bases). Per the germline V gene, CDR1 is SGHTA and CDR2 is FQGNSA. V lost 2 bases to trimming and J lost 5 bases, with 13 bases between them. The CDR3 spans 15 residues. In DNA form, the CDR3 reads TGTGCCAGCAGCTTAATTCGGGGGGGTGATCAGCCCCAGCATTTT. As protein: CASSLIRGGDQPQHF. Using reference TRBV7-2 and TRBJ1-5 for the parts outside the CDR3, the full variable domain is GAGVSQSPSNKVTEKGKDVELRCDPISGHTALYWYRQSLGQGLEFLIYFQGNSAPDKSGLPSDRFSAERTGGSVSTLTIQRTQQEDSAVYLCASSLIRGGDQPQHFGDGTRLSIL.

V usage is TRBV7-9 and J usage is TRBJ2-5; D perhaps matches TRBD2 (6 bases). In germline, CDR1 is SEHNR, CDR2 FQNEAQ (reference sequence). Trimming pared 1 base from V and 4 bases from J, leaving 10 bases between. This CDR3 is 14 amino acids long. For the CDR3, the DNA is TGTGCCAGCAGCTTAGGTGCGGGACGAGAGACCCAGTACTTC. Amino acid sequence: CASSLGAGRETQYF.

The chain recombines TRBV6-2 or TRBV6-3 with TRBJ1-4; no firm D call. The germline V gene has CDR1 MNHEY and CDR2 SVGEGT. The V end was cut by 2 bases, the J end by 8 bases, with 15 bases between. This CDR3 comprises 15 residues. In DNA form, the CDR3 reads TGTGCCAGCAGTTACATGGCCCGCGCAGGAGAAAAACTGTTTTTT. Residues: CASSYMARAGEKLFF.

This sequence joins TRBV7-2 and TRBJ2-5; 15 bases agree with TRBD2. The ends lost 1 base at V and 5 bases at J; junction bases unmatched: 8. The CDR3 covers 18 residues. Germline V gives CDR1 SGHTA, CDR2 FQGNSA. The CDR3 reads CASSLGPGLAGGKETQYF. DNA of the CDR3: TGTGCCAGCAGCTTAGGACCCGGACTAGCGGGGGGGAAGGAGACCCAGTACTTC.

A word on this clonotype: A much larger clone differs from this one at a single base, so this may be a read error. Here the CDR3 reads CAISEREVADSPLHF. The CDR3 DNA sequence: TGTGCCATCAGTGAAAGGGAGGTTGCTGATTCACCCCTCCACTTT. The V and J genes are TRBV10-3 and TRBJ1-6; D call uncertain. CDR3 size: 15 residues. CDR1 and CDR2 from the germline V gene are ENHRY and SYGVKD. V gave up 3 bases and J gave up 8 bases, with 14 bases separating them.

DNA for the CDR3: TGCAGCGTCAGAGCGACAGGCGAGCAGTACTTC. This gives the protein CSVRATGEQYF. The rearrangement uses TRBV29-1 and TRBJ2-7, with D possibly being TRBD1 (6 bases). Germline-derived CDR1 and CDR2 are SQVTM and ANQGSEA. V was trimmed by 6 bases and J by 6 bases, leaving 12 bases between them. The CDR3 sequence is 11 residues long.

The chain uses TRBV3-1 and TRBJ2-7; possible D gene TRBD2, 6 bases. This CDR3 contains 15 residues. Trimming pared 2 bases from V and 2 bases from J, leaving 13 bases between. CDR1 LGHDT and CDR2 YNNKEL come from the germline V gene (reference sequence). CDR3 loop: CASSQFGGAAYEQYF. CDR3 bases: TGTGCCAGCAGCCAATTCGGAGGGGCCGCCTACGAGCAGTACTTC.